The T cell receptor beta chain under discussion was sequenced for a study of blood T cell repertoires in COVID-19 (dated by TCRdb to 2020 to 2021). About the investigation overall: The collaborator samples originated in the United States, Italy and Spain and spanned the acute and convalescent phases of COVID-19. The samples were drawn from the first 160 participants of the ongoing ImmuneRACE study and from more than 1,000 subjects provided by 6 global collaborators. The dataset comprised deeply sampled blood TCRbeta repertoires from subjects exposed to, actively infected with, or recovered from COVID-19. The repertoires were released in a freely available public database intended as a resource for research on the immune response to SARS-CoV-2. HLA class I and class II types, where available, came from metadata supplied by the sample provider rather than from assay-based typing. Nearly every sample came with metadata listing a de-identified subject ID, COVID-19 status, age in years and sex. The prospective study material was composed of cDNA or gDNA derived from T cells, B-cell-depleted T cells, or PBMCs. Overall study results and their limits: The amount of clinical and demographic metadata varied by source and participant and was provided uncurated.

TCRbeta CDR3 regions were amplified from genomic DNA by means of the immunoSEQ Assay, a bias-controlled multiplex PCR. In the source study's methods: Nucleated cell counts per sample were estimated from amplification of reference gene primers within the assay. Sequence reads were collapsed and filtered to measure the absolute abundance of every unique TCRbeta CDR3 rearrangement. Productive Simpson clonality was computed per sample as the square root of Simpson's diversity index over productive rearrangements. TCRdb holds this immuneACCESS table with in-frame rearrangements only. Some clones are missing; in checked studies, unresolved V genes explain under half, and the rest has no known cause. That table supplies the V and J calls and clone size; D and trimming were determined from the DNA. The sample includes fewer than 150,000 clones, with 84% observed a single time. The ten largest clones represent around 13% of the sample.

Points on this clone: Its antigen is not yet known. The input lacks base qualities; no much larger clone sits a single base away.

Collaborating institutions collected whole blood in K2EDTA tubes following their own protocols. For TCRbeta analysis, collaborators shipped samples in one of three forms: frozen whole blood, isolated PBMCs, or DNA extracted from either of those sample types. The junction carries 12 bases between V and J, which are trimmed by 7 bases and 0 bases respectively. From the cysteine up to the phenylalanine, the CDR3 has a length of 15 residues. Only CDR3 DNA remains: 45 bases, in frame from the first base. Looking up the germline V gene yields CDR1 MNHEY and CDR2 SVGAGI. This receptor was taken from a human donor in a cohort sampled during active COVID-19. Source material: peripheral blood. The receptor chain draws on TRBV6-5 and TRBJ2-2; matching of 5 bases hints at TRBD1 as the D gene. The DNA is TGTGCCAGCAATTGGGGCGGACCGAACACCGGGGAGCTGTTTTTT. This translates into CASNWGGPNTGELFF.